This TCR beta chain was identified during a study of Ad26.COV2.S vaccination and SARS-CoV-2 variants. Study-level background: Donor was assigned to the Ad26.COV2.S arm of trial COV1001. The study, taken as a whole, reports: Spike-specific TCR breadth ran higher among vaccine recipients than placebo recipients.

Germline-derived CDR1 and CDR2 are SGHDT and YYEEEE. The V end was cut by 0 bases, the J end by 4 bases, with 7 bases between. This CDR3 has 13 amino acids. TCRdb keeps only in-frame clones here, not all; method: immunoSEQ multiplex PCR. Seen here are about 680,000 clones, more than 80% observed once, and the top ten hold approximately 1.5%. Stated treatment: roughly 18 received Ad26.COV2.S at low or high dose, single or two shots; several received placebo; per-sample allocation not given. Day 63 after the first injection of vaccine or placebo was the sampling time. Based in Boston, the donor was an adult of 18-55 years. Concerning this clone: Its antigen is unidentified.

This TCR came from a person between 18 and 65 years old who received the Ad26.COV2.S COVID-19 vaccine or a placebo. The rearrangement joins TRBV5-6 to TRBJ1-2; no definite D call. The sample in question was peripheral blood, obtained in a trial of Ad26.COV2.S vaccine versus placebo. The chain's CDR3 is CASSLAEGYGYTF. CDR3 coding DNA: TGTGCCAGCAGCTTGGCAGAAGGCTATGGCTACACCTTC.